This T cell receptor (beta chain) was found in a study of shared clonotypes between healthy human individuals (dated by TCRdb to between 2020 and 2021). About the study as a whole: The cohort comprised a couple of women and a few men aged 18 to 49 years. Per donor, three plates each were used for CD4 naive and CD4 memory, two for CD8 naive, and one for CD8 memory. Different laboratories and diverse techniques were used to prepare libraries and sequence TCR repertoires, to increase sequencing depth and limit assay-specific biases. Per donor, leukapheresis produced somewhere between about 0.94 and 8.9 billion PBMCs. Blood TCR repertoires of about five healthy adults were deeply sequenced to estimate repertoire size and the extent of clonotype sharing between individuals.

Study-level results and caveats: Pairwise subsampling indicated that sequencing depth was expected to affect the degree of clonotype sharing among donors. Sampling was limited to blood, and TCR repertoires in tissue likely differ from TCR repertoires in blood. Rarefaction of sorted-subset datasets indicated incomplete sequencing despite the large sequencing depth. Across four donors, approximately 5% of naive CD4, roughly 3.8% of naive CD8, about 2.3% of memory CD4, and under 0.45% of memory CD8 clonotypes were shared. Clonotypes shared by all four sorted-subset donors showed higher generation probabilities than non-shared clonotypes. Because the study included a small number of donors, the genetic and exposure-history diversity represented was limited. Estimated clonotype richness was generally larger for naive than for memory subsets.

The CDR3 measures 17 amino acids from cysteine to phenylalanine. Only the CDR3 DNA stays, 51 bases, in frame from base 1. The V and J ends are trimmed by 0 bases and 0 bases, leaving 17 bases between them. The germline V gene (reference sequence) provides CDR1 GTSNPN and CDR2 SVGIG. Donors were healthy HIV-negative adults with no recently reported acute infections or vaccinations. Only Caucasian adults living in Nashville, Tennessee, USA were represented among the donors. Magnetic negative selection was used to enrich CD4+ T cells, after which naive cells were positively selected on CD45RA and the negative fraction became the memory subset. Blood was collected by leukapheresis, and PBMCs were isolated by Ficoll-Histopaque density gradient centrifugation and then cryopreserved in liquid nitrogen vapor phase. Purity and quantity of every magnetically sorted T cell population were checked by analytical flow cytometry. From each sorted fraction, genomic DNA was isolated and quantified by UV absorbance on a Nanodrop 2000c.

Notes on this clone: The clone's antigen remains unknown. Base qualities are not provided; no much larger clone lies one nucleotide away.

Using the deep immunoSEQ assay, TCR CDR3 regions were amplified from genomic DNA by multiplex PCR. For each cell subset, the extracted genomic DNA was distributed evenly across all wells of several immunoSEQ 96-well plates, and each plate served as one replicate. For sorted subsets, around 200 ng genomic DNA, equal to 25,000 to 35,000 T cell genomes, was loaded into each replicate PCR. Purified libraries were measured with a Qubit 3.0 fluorometer, size-checked on a Bioanalyzer 2100, and measured again with the KAPA Library Quantification kit. Each immunoSEQ 96-well plate was sequenced on its own single-read 150-cycle Illumina NextSeq 550 flow cell. In the source study's methods: Because the immunoSEQ output included only junctional sequences and no quality scores, the filtering could not be the same as the filtering used for full-length reads. To assign V/J genes and CDR3, sequences were annotated against IMGT germline references using PyIR, a Python wrapper for IgBLAST v1.9. Any read was removed if the V/J assignment was weak (E-value above 1e-6), the CDR3 was missing, or the read contained stop codons, out-of-frame junctions, or ambiguous translated residues. A V3J clonotype was defined by an identical inferred V gene, J gene, and CDR3 amino acid sequence. Percentage overlap between repertoires was calculated by dividing the number of shared unique clonotypes by the size of the smaller repertoire. Repertoire richness was assessed with RTK rarefaction, the Chao1 estimator, and Recon v2.1 estimates of unobserved clonotypes. OLGA was used to compute generation probabilities for all TCRbeta clonotypes that the gDNA method yielded from a few donors. The table comes from immuneACCESS by way of TCRdb, which keeps in-frame sequences with V and J called. Part of the clones is missing from these tables; in studies checked, under half for an unresolved V gene and the rest for unknown reasons. Clone size and V and J calls were adopted from that table, with D and trimming inferred from the DNA. This sample gives more than 500,000 clones in total; 90% to 97% of them show up just once. The biggest ten clones account for 0.064% of the sample.

The clonotype originates from a young woman in good health. The V gene is TRBV30 and the J gene is TRBJ1-2, with no reliable assignment of the D segment. Sequencing input: naive CD4+ T cells sorted from blood. The intended sense of this specimen's cell subset or site label: CD45RA+ positively selected. CDR3 reads: CAWSVPTKKSPNYGYTF. In nucleotides, the sequence is TGTGCCTGGAGTGTACCCACCAAGAAGAGCCCTAACTATGGCTACACCTTC.